The rows below give T cell receptor beta chains drawn from one sample of a study of cytomegalovirus exposure and HLA in healthy donors. Profiled with immunoSEQ multiplex PCR; TCRdb holds only in-frame clones, not every one. The sample records 85,000 to 100,000 clones, roughly three quarters being singletons. Sequencing was carried out using PBMCs. All receptors derive from a woman aged 55-69 years in good health and CMV-seronegative. The CDR3 runs from the conserved cysteine through the conserved F or W. A D gene is named only where the DNA matches it firmly. The size entry is marked missing in some rows and otherwise reads once, few, many or a size class.

clone_size	d_call	v_call	j_call	cdr3_aa	cdr3_nt
few	TRBD1	TRBV6-5	TRBJ1-1	CASSSRTGGNTEAFF	TGTGCCAGCAGTTCCCGGACAGGGGGCAACACTGAAGCTTTCTTT
NA	NA	TRBV7-2	TRBJ2-1	CASSLDWRPYNEQFF	TGTGCCAGCAGCTTAGACTGGAGACCTTACAATGAGCAGTTCTTC
NA	NA	TRBV14	TRBJ1-2	CASSQTRTNYGYTF	TGTGCCAGCAGCCAAACTCGAACTAACTATGGCTACACCTTC
few	NA	TRBV6-1	TRBJ2-7	CASRDLSSYEQYF	TGTGCCAGCCGGGACTTAAGCTCCTACGAGCAGTACTTC
NA	NA	TRBV4-1	TRBJ1-3	CASSHLQGVGNTIYF	TGCGCCAGCAGCCACCTACAGGGAGTGGGAAACACCATATATTTT
NA	TRBD1	TRBV9	TRBJ1-2	CASRGDRGSNYGYTF	TGTGCCAGCAGAGGGGACAGGGGTTCTAACTATGGCTACACCTTC
NA	TRBD2	TRBV13	TRBJ2-7	CASSSRAGGRYEQYF	TGTGCCAGCAGCTCCCGCGCGGGAGGGCGCTACGAGCAGTACTTC
NA	TRBD1	TRBV9	TRBJ2-7	CASSPTGVDEQYF	TGTGCCAGCAGCCCTACAGGGGTCGACGAGCAGTACTTC
NA	NA	TRBV10-2	TRBJ1-1	CASSGRGLYTEAFF	TGCGCCAGCAGTGGCAGGGGATTGTACACTGAAGCTTTCTTT
NA	NA	TRBV5-1	TRBJ1-1	CASSIRNGLPPREAFF	TGCGCCAGCAGCATACGAAACGGACTGCCTCCTCGGGAAGCTTTCTTT
NA	TRBD1	TRBV7-9	TRBJ1-1	CASSQQGAVTEAFF	TGTGCCAGCAGCCAACAGGGGGCAGTCACTGAAGCTTTCTTT
few	TRBD1	TRBV7-9	TRBJ1-5	CASSLMCQDRAANQPQHF	TGTGCCAGCAGCTTAATGTGTCAGGACAGGGCCGCCAATCAGCCCCAGCATTTT
NA	NA	TRBV6-1	TRBJ1-1	CASSDPPMGVEAFF	TGTGCCAGCAGTGATCCCCCGATGGGAGTTGAAGCTTTCTTT
NA	NA	TRBV6-5	TRBJ2-3	CASSRLVSTDTQYF	TGTGCCAGCAGCCGACTGGTTAGCACAGATACGCAGTATTTT
NA	TRBD2	TRBV9	TRBJ2-7	CASSVGGTSGTYEQYF	TGTGCCAGCAGCGTAGGGGGGACTAGCGGGACCTACGAGCAGTACTTC
few	NA	TRBV5-1	TRBJ2-7	CASSLSAGGEQYF	TGCGCCAGCAGCTTGTCAGCAGGAGGCGAGCAGTACTTC
NA	TRBD1	TRBV19	TRBJ1-1	CASSAQGDSDTEAFF	TGTGCCAGTAGCGCGCAGGGGGACTCGGACACTGAAGCTTTCTTT
NA	NA	TRBV5-6	TRBJ1-1	CASSSGHQRTEAFF	TGTGCCAGCAGTTCCGGACACCAGAGGACTGAAGCTTTCTTT
few	TRBD2	TRBV10-1	TRBJ2-3	CASSDVGRPDTQYF	TGCGCCAGCAGTGACGTCGGGAGGCCAGATACGCAGTATTTT
NA	NA	TRBV15	TRBJ2-7	CATSIRGGEQYF	TGTGCCACCAGCATCAGGGGCGGCGAGCAGTACTTC